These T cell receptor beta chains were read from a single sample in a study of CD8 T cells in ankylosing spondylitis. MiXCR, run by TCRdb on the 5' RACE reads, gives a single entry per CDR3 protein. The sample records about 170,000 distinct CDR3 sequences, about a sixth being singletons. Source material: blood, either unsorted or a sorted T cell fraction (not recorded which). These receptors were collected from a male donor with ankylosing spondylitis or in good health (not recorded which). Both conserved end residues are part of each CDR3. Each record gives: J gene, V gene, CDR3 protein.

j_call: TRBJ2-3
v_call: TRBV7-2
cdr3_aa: CASSLAGGSVGDTQYF

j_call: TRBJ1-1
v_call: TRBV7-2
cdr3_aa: CASRPGQVNTEAFF

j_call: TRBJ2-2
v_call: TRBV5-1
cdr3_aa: CASSLVGQNTGELFF

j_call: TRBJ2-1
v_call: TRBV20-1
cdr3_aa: CSANLAGQFYNEQFF

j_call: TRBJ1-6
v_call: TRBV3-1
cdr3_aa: CASSTRGSPLHF

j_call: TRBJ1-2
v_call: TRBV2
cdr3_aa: CASSETTGLVF

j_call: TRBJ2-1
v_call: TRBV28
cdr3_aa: CVSGPSYNEQFF

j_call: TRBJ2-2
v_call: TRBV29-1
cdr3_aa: CSVSTGGLTGELFF

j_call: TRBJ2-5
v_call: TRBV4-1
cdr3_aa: CASSQGQGGETQYF

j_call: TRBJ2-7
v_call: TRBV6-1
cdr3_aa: CASSEWASGLYEQYF

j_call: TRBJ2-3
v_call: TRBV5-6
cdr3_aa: CASSGTGTDTQYF

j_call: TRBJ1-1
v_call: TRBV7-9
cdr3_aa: CASSLISGEIAFF

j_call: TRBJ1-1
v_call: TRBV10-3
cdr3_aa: CAISESKPNTEAFF

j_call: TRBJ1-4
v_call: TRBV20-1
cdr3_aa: CSAGQGYDEKLFF

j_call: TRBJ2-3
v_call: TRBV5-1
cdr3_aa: CASSLGPLVQYF

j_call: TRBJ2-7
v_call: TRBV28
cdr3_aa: CASTPAGSYEQYF

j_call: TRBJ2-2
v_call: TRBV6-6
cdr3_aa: CASSPRATGELFF

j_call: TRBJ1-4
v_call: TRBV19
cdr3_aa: CASTGTGGYEKLFF

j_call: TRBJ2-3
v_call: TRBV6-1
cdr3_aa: CASSHGGGVSTDTQYF

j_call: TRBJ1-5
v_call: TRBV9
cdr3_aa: CASSSREGGQPQHF

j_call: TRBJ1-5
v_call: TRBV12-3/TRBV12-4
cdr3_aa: CASSPGGSKPQHF

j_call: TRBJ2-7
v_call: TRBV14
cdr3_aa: CASSPDLISYEQYF

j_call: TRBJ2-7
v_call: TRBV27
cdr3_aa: CASSAKNSGSDEQYF

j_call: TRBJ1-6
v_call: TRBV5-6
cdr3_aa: CASSLAGLNSPLHF

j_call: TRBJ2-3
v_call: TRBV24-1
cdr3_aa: CATSDLLLGTQYF

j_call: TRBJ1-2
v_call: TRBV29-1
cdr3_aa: CSVATGGAGGYTF

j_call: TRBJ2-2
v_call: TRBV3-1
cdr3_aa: CASSQDRTGPGELFF

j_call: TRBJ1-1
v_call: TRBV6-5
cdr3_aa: CASNGNTEAFF

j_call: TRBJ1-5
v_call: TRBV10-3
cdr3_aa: CAISWDSNQPQHF

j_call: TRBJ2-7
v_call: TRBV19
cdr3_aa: CGHNGALYEQYF

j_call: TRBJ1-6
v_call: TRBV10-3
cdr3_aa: CAISESGQANSPLHF